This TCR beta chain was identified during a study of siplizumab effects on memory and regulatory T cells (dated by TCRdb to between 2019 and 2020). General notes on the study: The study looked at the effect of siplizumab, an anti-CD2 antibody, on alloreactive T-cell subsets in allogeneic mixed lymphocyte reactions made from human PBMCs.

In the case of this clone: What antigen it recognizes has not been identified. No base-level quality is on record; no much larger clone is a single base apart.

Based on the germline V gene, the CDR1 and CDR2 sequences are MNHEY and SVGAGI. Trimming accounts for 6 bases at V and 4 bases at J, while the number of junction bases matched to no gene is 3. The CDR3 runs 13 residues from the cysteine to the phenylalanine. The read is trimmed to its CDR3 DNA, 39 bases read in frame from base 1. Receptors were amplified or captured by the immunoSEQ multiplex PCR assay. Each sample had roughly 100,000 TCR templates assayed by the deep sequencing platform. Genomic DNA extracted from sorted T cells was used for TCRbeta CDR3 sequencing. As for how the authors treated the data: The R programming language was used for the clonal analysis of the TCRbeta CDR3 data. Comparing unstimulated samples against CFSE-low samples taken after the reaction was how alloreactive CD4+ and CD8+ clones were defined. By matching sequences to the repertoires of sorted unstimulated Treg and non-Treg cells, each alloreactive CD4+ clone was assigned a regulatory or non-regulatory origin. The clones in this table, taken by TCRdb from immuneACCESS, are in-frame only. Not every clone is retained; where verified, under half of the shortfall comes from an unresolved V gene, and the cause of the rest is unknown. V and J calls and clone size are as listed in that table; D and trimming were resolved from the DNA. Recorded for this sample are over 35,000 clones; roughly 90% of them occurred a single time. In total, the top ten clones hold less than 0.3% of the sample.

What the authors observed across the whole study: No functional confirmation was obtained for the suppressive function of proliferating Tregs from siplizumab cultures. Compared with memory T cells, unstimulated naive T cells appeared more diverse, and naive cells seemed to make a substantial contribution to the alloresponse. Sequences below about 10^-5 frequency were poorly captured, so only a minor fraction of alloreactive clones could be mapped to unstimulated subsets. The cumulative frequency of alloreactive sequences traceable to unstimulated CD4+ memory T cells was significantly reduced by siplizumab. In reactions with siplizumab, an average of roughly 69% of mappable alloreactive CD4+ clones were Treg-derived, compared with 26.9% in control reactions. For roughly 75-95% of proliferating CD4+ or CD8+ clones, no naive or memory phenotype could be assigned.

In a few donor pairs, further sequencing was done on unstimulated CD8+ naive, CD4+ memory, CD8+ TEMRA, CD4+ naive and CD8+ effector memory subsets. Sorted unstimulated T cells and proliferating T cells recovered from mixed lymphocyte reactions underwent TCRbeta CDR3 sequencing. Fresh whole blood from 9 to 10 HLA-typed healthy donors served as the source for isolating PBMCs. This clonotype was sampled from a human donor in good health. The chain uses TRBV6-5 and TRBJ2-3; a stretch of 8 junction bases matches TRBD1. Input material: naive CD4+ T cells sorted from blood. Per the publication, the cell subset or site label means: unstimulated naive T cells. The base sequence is TGTGCCAGCAGAACGACAGGGGCAGATACGCAGTATTTT. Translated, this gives CASRTTGADTQYF.